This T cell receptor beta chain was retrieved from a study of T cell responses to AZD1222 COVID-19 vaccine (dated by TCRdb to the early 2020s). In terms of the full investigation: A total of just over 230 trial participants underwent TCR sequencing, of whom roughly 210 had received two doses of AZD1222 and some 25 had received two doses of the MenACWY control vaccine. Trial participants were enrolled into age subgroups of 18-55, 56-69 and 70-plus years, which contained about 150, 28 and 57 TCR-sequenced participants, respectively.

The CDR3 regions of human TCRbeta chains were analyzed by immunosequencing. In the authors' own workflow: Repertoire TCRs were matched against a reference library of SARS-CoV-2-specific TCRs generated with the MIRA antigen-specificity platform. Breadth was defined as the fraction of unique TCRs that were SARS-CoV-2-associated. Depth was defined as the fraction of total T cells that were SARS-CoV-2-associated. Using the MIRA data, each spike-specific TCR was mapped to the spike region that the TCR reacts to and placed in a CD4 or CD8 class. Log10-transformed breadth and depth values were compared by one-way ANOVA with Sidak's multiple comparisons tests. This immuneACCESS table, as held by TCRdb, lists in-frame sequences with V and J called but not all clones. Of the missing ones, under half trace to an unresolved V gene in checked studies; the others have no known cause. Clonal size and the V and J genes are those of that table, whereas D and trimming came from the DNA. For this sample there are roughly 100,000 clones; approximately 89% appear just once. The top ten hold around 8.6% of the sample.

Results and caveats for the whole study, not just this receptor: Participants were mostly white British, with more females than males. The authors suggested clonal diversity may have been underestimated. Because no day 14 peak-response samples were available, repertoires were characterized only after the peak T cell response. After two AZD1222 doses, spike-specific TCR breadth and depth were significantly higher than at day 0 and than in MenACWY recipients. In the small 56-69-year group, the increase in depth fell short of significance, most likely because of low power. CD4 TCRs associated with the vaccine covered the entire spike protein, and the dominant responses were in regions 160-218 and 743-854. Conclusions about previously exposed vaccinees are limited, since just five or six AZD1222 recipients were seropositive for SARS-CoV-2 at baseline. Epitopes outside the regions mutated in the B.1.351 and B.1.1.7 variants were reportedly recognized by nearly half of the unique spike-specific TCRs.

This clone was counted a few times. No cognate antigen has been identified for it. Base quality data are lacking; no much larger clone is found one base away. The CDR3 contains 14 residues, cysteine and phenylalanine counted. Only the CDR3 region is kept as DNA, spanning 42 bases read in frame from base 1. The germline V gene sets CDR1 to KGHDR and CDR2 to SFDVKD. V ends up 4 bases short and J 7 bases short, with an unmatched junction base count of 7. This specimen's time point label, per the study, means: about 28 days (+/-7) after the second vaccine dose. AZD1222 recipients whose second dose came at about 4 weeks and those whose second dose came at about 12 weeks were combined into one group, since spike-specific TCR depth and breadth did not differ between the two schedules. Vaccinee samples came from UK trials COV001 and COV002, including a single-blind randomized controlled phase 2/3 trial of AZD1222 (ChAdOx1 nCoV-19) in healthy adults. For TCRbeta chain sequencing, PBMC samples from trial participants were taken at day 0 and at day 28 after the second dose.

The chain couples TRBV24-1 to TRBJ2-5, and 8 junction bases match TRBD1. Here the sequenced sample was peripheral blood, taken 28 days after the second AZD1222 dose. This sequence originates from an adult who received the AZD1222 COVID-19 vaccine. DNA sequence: TGTGCCACCAGTGACGGACAGGGACGGGGGACCCAGTACTTC. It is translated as CATSDGQGRGTQYF.